Below are 27 T cell receptor beta chains sequenced from a single sample in a study of blood T cell repertoires in COVID-19. Assay used: immunoSEQ multiplex PCR; TCRdb lists only in-frame clones, some missing. The sample holds about 73,000 clones, 82% seen once. Sequencing input: peripheral blood. The receptor set was obtained from a woman in her sixties or seventies with acute or convalescent COVID-19.

V and J are TRBV7-6 and TRBJ1-4; 7 bases map to TRBD1. V trimming: 5 bases; J trimming: 6 bases; junction bases outside the gene matches: 9. Germline V gives CDR1 SGHVS, CDR2 FNYEAQ. The CDR3 length is 15 residues. The CDR3 sequence: CASSIRQGRYEKLFF. The CDR3 DNA reads as TGTGCCAGCAGCATAAGACAGGGTCGGTATGAAAAACTGTTTTTT.

This rearrangement joins TRBV6-5 to TRBJ2-7; D possibly corresponds to TRBD2 (6 bases). The CDR3 sequence is 13 residues long. V gave up 2 bases and J gave up 3 bases, with 8 bases separating them. CDR1 and CDR2 (germline): MNHEY, SVGAGI. The CDR3 DNA reads TGTGCCAGCAGTTACCCCGGGGGCTACGAGCAGTACTTC. Its protein product is CASSYPGGYEQYF.

The chain links TRBV29-1 to TRBJ2-1, with 7 bases aligning to TRBD2. This CDR3 has 10 amino acids. V lost 4 bases to trimming and J lost 12 bases; unmatched junction nucleotides: 3. Germline V gene lookup returns CDR1 SQVTM and CDR2 ANQGSEA. The CDR3 reads CSVASGGQFF. The CDR3, as DNA: TGCAGCGTTGCCTCGGGGGGGCAGTTCTTC.

The rearrangement uses TRBV3-1 (or the pseudogene TRBV3-2) and TRBJ1-2, with D uncertain. The CDR3 has 12 residues. CDR1 is LGHDT and CDR2 is YNNKEL in the germline V gene (reference sequence). Trimming shortened V by 2 bases and J by 2 bases, and 3 bases separated the two germline ends. In DNA, the CDR3 is TGTGCCAGCAGCCAACTCAACTATGGCTACACCTTC. Protein product: CASSQLNYGYTF.

The chain has TRBV30 and TRBJ1-2, with D perhaps TRBD1 (6 bases). Germline V gives CDR1 GTSNPN, CDR2 SVGIG (reference sequence). The V and J ends lost 4 bases and 8 bases respectively, with 20 bases between them. This CDR3 is built from 14 residues. CDR3 sequence (DNA): TGTGCCTGGAATACACTACAGGGTTTAGAAGGCTACACCTTC. Amino acid sequence: CAWNTLQGLEGYTF. Together with reference TRBV30 and TRBJ1-2, the CDR3 gives the full variable domain: SQTIHQWPATLVQPVGSPLSLECTVEGTSNPNLYWYRQAAGRGLQLLFYSVGIGQISSEVPQNLSASRPQDRQFILSSKKLLLSDSGFYLCAWNTLQGLEGYTFGSGTRLTVV.

This clone was picked up one time. The gene calls are TRBV7-3 and TRBJ2-5; a weak D match, TRBD1 (5 bases). V gave up 5 bases and J gave up 5 bases, with 18 bases separating them. CDR3 length equals 15 residues. Germline lookup yields CDR1 SGHTA and CDR2 FQGTGA. The CDR3 nucleotides read TGTGCCAGCAGCCCCCAGGACAACATGGGGGAGACCCAGTACTTC. It yields the protein CASSPQDNMGETQYF.

V and J are TRBV19 and TRBJ1-1, with TRBD1 matching over 9 bases. The CDR3 has 15 residues. V dropped 6 bases and J dropped 1; count of bases not matched to a gene: 6. Germline CDR1 and CDR2: LNHDA and SQIVND (reference sequence). This chain's CDR3 is CASRIGQGRNTEAFF. The CDR3 DNA reads as TGTGCCAGTAGGATCGGACAGGGGAGGAACACTGAAGCTTTCTTT.

The chain recombines TRBV19 with TRBJ1-3; 7 bases agree with TRBD1. Germline CDR1 reads LNHDA; CDR2 reads SQIVND (reference sequence). V shed 9 bases and J 0 bases; nucleotides not matched to a gene: 2. This CDR3 is 13 amino acids long. The CDR3: CASGQDSGNTIYF. In DNA, the CDR3 is TGTGCCAGCGGACAGGACTCTGGAAACACCATATATTTT.

This clone appeared a few times. The chain recombines TRBV18 with TRBJ2-1; the D gene is possibly TRBD1 (5 bases). V dropped 3 bases and J dropped 10 bases, with 7 bases sitting between them. CDR3 length: 11 amino acids. Germline V gene lookup returns CDR1 KGHSH and CDR2 LQKENI. The CDR3, as DNA: TGTGCCAGCTCACCGACAGAAGAGCAGTTCTTC. It yields the protein CASSPTEEQFF.

This chain connects TRBV14 to TRBJ1-2; 9 nucleotides align to TRBD1. Trimming removed 3 bases from V and 5 bases from J; junction bases left unmatched: 4. CDR3 length equals 14 residues. Germline CDR1 reads SGHDN; CDR2 reads FVKESK. CDR3 loop: CASSQIQGAYGYTF. CDR3 DNA: TGTGCCAGCAGCCAGATACAGGGGGCTTATGGCTACACCTTC.

This clone was seen a single time. This rearrangement joins TRBV14 to TRBJ1-6, with TRBD1 identical over 7 bases. Trimming at V came to 1 base and at J to 10 bases, leaving 7 bases not matched to a gene. Germline V gene data show CDR1 as SGHDN and CDR2 as FVKESK. This CDR3 comprises 15 residues. CDR3 sequence: CASSQVAGGWSPLHF. The CDR3 nucleotides are TGTGCCAGCAGCCAAGTGGCAGGGGGTTGGTCACCCCTCCACTTT.

The V call is TRBV11-2, the J call TRBJ2-7; D perhaps matches TRBD2 (7 bases). The CDR3 length is 16 residues. The V gene lost 6 bases and the J gene lost 5 bases, with 23 bases spanning the gap. Germline V gene data show CDR1 as SGHAT and CDR2 as FQNNGV. The CDR3 protein is CASSPSRGAAHHEQYF. The CDR3 DNA follows: TGTGCCAGCAGTCCTAGCCGGGGGGCAGCCCACCACGAGCAGTACTTC.

The chain recombines TRBV28 with TRBJ1-2; 7 bases are a match to TRBD1. This CDR3 has 16 amino acids. V was pared by 6 bases and J by 0 bases, with 10 bases of the junction left unmatched. Germline V lookup: CDR1 MDHEN, CDR2 SYDVKM. CDR3 nucleotide sequence: TGTGCCAGCAGGATTACAGGGGTGACTTCTAACTATGGCTACACCTTC. It translates to CASRITGVTSNYGYTF.

The V gene is TRBV5-1, the J gene TRBJ2-7; D not certain. The CDR3 is 13 residues long. CDR1 SGHRS and CDR2 YFSETQ come from the germline V gene. The V and J ends lost 0 bases and 3 bases respectively, with 7 bases between them. CDR3 amino acids: CASSLDGDYEQYF. The CDR3 bases are TGCGCCAGCAGCTTGGACGGTGACTACGAGCAGTACTTC.

The V call is TRBV5-6, the J call TRBJ2-6; D is perhaps TRBD2 (6 bases). V shed 0 bases and J shed 2 bases, with 9 bases lying between them. The V gene's germline CDR1 is SGHDT and CDR2 YYEEEE. The CDR3 length is 16 residues. DNA for the CDR3: TGTGCCAGCAGCTTGGCCACGGGGGCTGGGGCCAACGTCCTGACTTTC. Translating gives CASSLATGAGANVLTF.

The genes are TRBV28 and TRBJ2-4; weak D call: TRBD1 (6 bases). Deletions cut 5 bases from V and 0 bases from J, with 11 bases between. From germline, CDR1 is MDHEN and CDR2 SYDVKM. The CDR3 extends over 15 amino acids. The chain's CDR3 is CASSVIQGAKNIQYF. DNA of the CDR3: TGTGCCAGCAGTGTCATACAGGGAGCCAAAAACATTCAGTACTTC.

The gene calls are TRBV11-2 and TRBJ2-7, with 8 positions matching TRBD1. In germline, CDR1 is SGHAT, CDR2 FQNNGV. The CDR3 is made up of 19 amino acids. Trimming took 5 bases from V and 1 from J; bases not matched to a gene: 19. CDR3 amino acids: CASSLTPRRRTGQSYEQYF. CDR3 nucleotides: TGTGCCAGCAGCCTCACACCGCGACGAAGGACAGGGCAGTCCTACGAGCAGTACTTC. The whole variable domain, filled in from reference TRBV11-2 and TRBJ2-7, reads EAGVAQSPRYKIIEKRQSVAFWCNPISGHATLYWYQQILGQGPKLLIQFQNNGVVDDSQLPKDRFSAERLKGVDSTLKIQPAKLEDSAVYLCASSLTPRRRTGQSYEQYFGPGTRLTVT.

V and J are TRBV6-6 and TRBJ1-1; 8 bases fit TRBD1. The CDR3 contains 14 residues. V trimming: 2 bases; J trimming: 5 bases; junction bases outside the gene matches: 4. Germline V gives CDR1 MNHNY, CDR2 SVGAGI (reference sequence). The chain's CDR3 is CASSYGQGGTEAFF. The CDR3 DNA reads TGTGCCAGCAGTTACGGACAGGGTGGTACTGAAGCTTTCTTT.

This sequence joins TRBV3-1 (or the pseudogene TRBV3-2) and TRBJ2-1; TRBD2 agrees at 11 bases. The ends lost 5 bases at V and 7 bases at J; junction bases unmatched: 7. The CDR3 spans 15 residues. Germline CDR1 reads LGHDT; CDR2 reads YNNKEL (reference sequence). The CDR3 DNA sequence: TGTGCCAGCAGCTCTACTAGCGGGAGTAGGAATGAGCAGTTCTTC. It encodes CASSSTSGSRNEQFF.

V is TRBV10-3 and J is TRBJ2-5, with 14 bases lining up with TRBD2. Germline CDR1 is ENHRY and CDR2 is SYGVKD. V dropped 4 bases and J dropped 0; count of bases not matched to a gene: 1. The CDR3 loop spans 16 amino acids. The CDR3 region has the DNA TGTGCCATCAGTGGGACTAGCGGGGGGTACCAAGAGACCCAGTACTTC. Its protein is CAISGTSGGYQETQYF.

In its sample, this clone was seen once. This chain connects TRBV6-5 to TRBJ1-6; the match to TRBD1 covers 8 bases. This CDR3 contains 14 residues. The J segment lost 9 bases and the V segment lost 11 bases, leaving 12 bases of the junction unmatched. The germline V gene encodes CDR1 MNHEY and CDR2 SVGAGI. CDR3 amino acids: CAHTSQGARSPLHF. The CDR3 DNA reads TGTGCCCACACATCCCAGGGGGCGCGTTCACCCCTCCACTTT.

The V call is TRBV29-1, the J call TRBJ1-2; TRBD1 matches 7 bases. The length of the CDR3 is 13 residues. With V trimmed by 0 bases and J by 4 bases, 2 bases remained unmatched. CDR1 is SQVTM, CDR2 ANQGSEA, per germline. CDR3: CSVEETGTYGYTF. The CDR3 nucleotides read TGCAGCGTTGAAGAGACAGGGACCTATGGCTACACCTTC.

V and J are TRBV5-1 and TRBJ2-1; no clear D. Trimming stripped 3 bases from V and 7 bases from J, with 11 bases between. This CDR3 has 13 amino acids. The germline gives CDR1 SGHRS, CDR2 YFSETQ. DNA for the CDR3: TGCGCCAGCAGCTCCTCGCCGCGGAATGAGCAGTTCTTC. Its protein product is CASSSSPRNEQFF.

For the CDR3, the DNA is TGTGCCAGCAGTCCCGGGTCGTCTGAAAAACTGTTTTTT. This codes for CASSPGSSEKLFF. J is TRBJ1-4 and V is TRBV12-3 or TRBV12-4, with unresolved D. Trimming cost V 5 bases and J 7 bases, with 11 bases left between them. The CDR3 totals 13 residues.

This clone was counted once. The rearrangement joins TRBV18 to TRBJ1-1, with 7 bases matching TRBD1. Germline V gives CDR1 KGHSH, CDR2 LQKENI. The CDR3 is 14 residues long. V shed 2 bases and J 3 bases; nucleotides not matched to a gene: 3. As DNA, the CDR3 is TGTGCCAGCTCACCAAAGACAGGGCACACTGAAGCTTTCTTT. Residues: CASSPKTGHTEAFF. Combining the CDR3 with reference TRBV18 and TRBJ1-1 gives the whole variable domain NAGVMQNPRHLVRRRGQEARLRCSPMKGHSHVYWYRQLPEEGLKFMVYLQKENIIDESGMPKERFSAEFPKEGPSILRIQQVVRGDSAAYFCASSPKTGHTEAFFGQGTRLTVV.

This CDR3 is CASRGGQVPNQPQHF. The CDR3 bases are TGTGCCAGCAGGGGGGGACAGGTACCTAATCAGCCCCAGCATTTT. V and J are TRBV6-5 and TRBJ1-5, with 8 bases lining up with TRBD1. Per germline, CDR1 MNHEY and CDR2 SVGAGI. V was clipped by 6 bases and J by 4 bases; unmatched bases: 8. The CDR3 length is 15 residues.

The gene calls are TRBV28 and TRBJ1-2, with D possibly matching TRBD1 (6 bases). Trimming cost V 6 bases and J 3 bases, with 11 bases left between them. Germline V CDR1 and CDR2: MDHEN, SYDVKM. The CDR3 covers 13 residues. The CDR3 is CASRIGQYYGYTF. CDR3 sequence (DNA): TGTGCCAGCAGGATCGGACAGTACTATGGCTACACCTTC.